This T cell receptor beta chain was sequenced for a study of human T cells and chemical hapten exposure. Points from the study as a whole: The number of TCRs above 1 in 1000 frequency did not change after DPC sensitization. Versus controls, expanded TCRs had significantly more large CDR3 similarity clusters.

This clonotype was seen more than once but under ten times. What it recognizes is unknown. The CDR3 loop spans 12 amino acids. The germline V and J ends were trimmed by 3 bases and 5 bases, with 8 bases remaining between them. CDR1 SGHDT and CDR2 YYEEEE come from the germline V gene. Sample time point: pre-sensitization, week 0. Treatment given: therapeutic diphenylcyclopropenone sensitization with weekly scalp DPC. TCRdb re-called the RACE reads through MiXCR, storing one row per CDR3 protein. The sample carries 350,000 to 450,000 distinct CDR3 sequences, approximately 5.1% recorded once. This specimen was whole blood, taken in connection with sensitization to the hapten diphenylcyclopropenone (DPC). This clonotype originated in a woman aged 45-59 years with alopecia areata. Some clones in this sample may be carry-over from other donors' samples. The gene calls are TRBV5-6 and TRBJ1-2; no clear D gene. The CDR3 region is CASSSTEYGYTF. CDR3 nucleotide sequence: TGTGCCAGCAGCTCCACAGAGTATGGCTACACCTTC.